Given below is one T cell receptor beta chain in context. What it binds is unknown. Profiling relied on immunoSEQ multiplex PCR, and the TCRdb table lists in-frame clones only, not all of them. The data hold roughly 92,000 clones, with more than 80% observed a single time. CDR1 is SGHNT and CDR2 is YYREEE in the germline V gene (reference sequence). The V end was cut by 4 bases, the J end by 7 bases, with 15 bases between. There are 13 residues in the CDR3. This record belongs to a study of OX40 agonist ivuxolimab in advanced cancers. As for the study in general: Those enrolled were approximately 78% male, with a mean age of around 60 years and ages from roughly 23 to 80. The study reported partial responses in three patients: one hepatocellular carcinoma, two cutaneous melanoma. Whole-study findings and limits: Researchers did not establish what antigens the expanded peripheral T cells target.

Sampling of blood occurred at baseline, cycle 4 day 1, and cycle 7 day 1. The receptor was isolated from an adult with an advanced solid tumor such as melanoma, head and neck, liver or kidney cancer. J is TRBJ2-7 and V is TRBV5-4; tentatively, D is TRBD2 (6 bases). This specimen was CD4+ or CD8+ T cells sorted from blood, taken in a trial of the OX40 agonist ivuxolimab. The CDR3 sequence is CASSGGLPGEQYF. The CDR3, as DNA: TGTGCCAGCAGCGGGGGACTCCCGGGGGAGCAGTACTTC.